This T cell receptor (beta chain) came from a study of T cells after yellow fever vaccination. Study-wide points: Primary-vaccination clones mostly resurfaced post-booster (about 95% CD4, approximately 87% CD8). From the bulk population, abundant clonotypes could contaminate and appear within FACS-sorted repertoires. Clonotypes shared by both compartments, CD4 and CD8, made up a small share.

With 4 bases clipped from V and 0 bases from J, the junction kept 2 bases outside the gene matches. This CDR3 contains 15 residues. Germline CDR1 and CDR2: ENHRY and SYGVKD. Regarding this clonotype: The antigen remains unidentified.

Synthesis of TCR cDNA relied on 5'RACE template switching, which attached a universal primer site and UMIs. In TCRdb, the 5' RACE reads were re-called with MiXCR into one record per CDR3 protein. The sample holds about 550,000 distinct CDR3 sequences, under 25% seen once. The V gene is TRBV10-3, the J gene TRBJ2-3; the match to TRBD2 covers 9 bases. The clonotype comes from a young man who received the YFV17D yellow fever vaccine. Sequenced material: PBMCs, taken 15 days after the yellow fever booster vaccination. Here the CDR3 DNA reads TGTGCCATCAGTGTAGCGGGAGCGAGCACAGATACGCAGTATTTT. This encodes CAISVAGASTDTQYF.